This T cell receptor (beta chain) derives from a study of technical replicates of blood from a handful of donors. Only in-frame clones appear in the TCRdb table, and some are missing; sequencing was by immunoSEQ multiplex PCR. The sample yields roughly 68,000 clones, around 94% seen once. Germline V lookup: CDR1 SEHNR, CDR2 FQNEAQ (reference sequence). The CDR3 is 16 residues long. V dropped 4 bases and J dropped 6; count of bases not matched to a gene: 12. This clone has a handful of counts. The source material was T cells isolated from PBMCs. The receptor comes from a human donor in good health. This chain uses TRBV7-9 with TRBJ1-2, with 9 bases matching TRBD1. The CDR3 DNA follows: TGTGCCAGCAGCTGGACACTCCCGGGACAGGGCAATGGCTACACCTTC. Its translation is CASSWTLPGQGNGYTF.